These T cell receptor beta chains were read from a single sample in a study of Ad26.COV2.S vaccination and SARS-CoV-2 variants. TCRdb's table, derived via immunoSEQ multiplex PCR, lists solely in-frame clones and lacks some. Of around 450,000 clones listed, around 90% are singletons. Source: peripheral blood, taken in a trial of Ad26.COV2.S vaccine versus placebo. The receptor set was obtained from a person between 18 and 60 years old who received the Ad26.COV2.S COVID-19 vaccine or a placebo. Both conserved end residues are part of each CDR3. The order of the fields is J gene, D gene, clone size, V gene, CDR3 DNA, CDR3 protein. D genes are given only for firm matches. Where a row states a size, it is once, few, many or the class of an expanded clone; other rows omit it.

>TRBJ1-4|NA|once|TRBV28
TGTGCCAGCAGTCCCCCGACCGGGCCGAATGAAAAACTGTTTTTT
CASSPPTGPNEKLFF
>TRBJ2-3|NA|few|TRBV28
TGTGCCAGCAGTCCATGGGGACGCACAGATACGCAGTATTTT
CASSPWGRTDTQYF
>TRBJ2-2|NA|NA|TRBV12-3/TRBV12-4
TGTGCCAGCACCCTGTGGGACGGGGAGCTGTTTTTT
CASTLWDGELFF
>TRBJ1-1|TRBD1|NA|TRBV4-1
TGCGCCAGCAGCCAAGAACAGGGGATGAACACTGAAGCTTTCTTT
CASSQEQGMNTEAFF
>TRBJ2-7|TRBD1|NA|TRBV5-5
TGTGCCAGCAGCCTGAGGACAGGGCTACACTACGAGCAGTACTTC
CASSLRTGLHYEQYF
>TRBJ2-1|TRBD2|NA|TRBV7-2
TGTGCCAGCAGCTTGGGCGGGAGAGGGAGTAGGGAGCAGTTCTTC
CASSLGGRGSREQFF
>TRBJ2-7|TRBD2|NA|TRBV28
TGTGCCAGCACCTCAGTAGCGGGAGGGCCATACGAGCAGTACTTC
CASTSVAGGPYEQYF
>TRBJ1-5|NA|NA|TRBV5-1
TGCGCCAGCAGCTCACCGGGGGGTCAGCCCCAGCATTTT
CASSSPGGQPQHF
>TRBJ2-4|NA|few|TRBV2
TGTGCCAGCAGTGAAGTCAGCGCCAAAAACATTCAGTACTTC
CASSEVSAKNIQYF
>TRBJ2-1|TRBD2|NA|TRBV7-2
TGTGCCAGCAGCTTTTCCGGGACTAGCGGGAATGAGCAGTTCTTC
CASSFSGTSGNEQFF
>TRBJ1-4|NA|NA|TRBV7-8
TGTGCCAGCAGCTTACAGACTAATGAAAAACTGTTTTTT
CASSLQTNEKLFF
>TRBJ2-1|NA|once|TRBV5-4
TGTGCCAGCAGCTTGGTCGGGGGCGCGTCCTACAATGAGCAGTTCTTC
CASSLVGGASYNEQFF
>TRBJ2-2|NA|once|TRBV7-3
TGTGCCAGCAGCTTAAAGGCGCACTCAGGGGAGCTGTTTTTT
CASSLKAHSGELFF
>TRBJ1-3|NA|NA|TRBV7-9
TGTGCCAGCAGCCCCCTGGAGGTACGACCCAGCTCTGGAAACACCATATATTTT
CASSPLEVRPSSGNTIYF
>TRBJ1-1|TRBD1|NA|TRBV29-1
TGCAGCGTTGAATGGGCAGGGGGCACTGAAGCTTTCTTT
CSVEWAGGTEAFF
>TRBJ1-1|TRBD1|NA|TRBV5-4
TGTGCCAGCAGCACACAGGGGGCCACTGAAGCTTTCTTT
CASSTQGATEAFF
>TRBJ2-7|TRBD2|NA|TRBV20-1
TGCAGTGCTAGTTCGGGACTAGCGGGGCAGATCGACTACGAGCAGTACTTC
CSASSGLAGQIDYEQYF
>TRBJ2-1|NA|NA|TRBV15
TGTGCCACCAGCAGAGACCAGCCGGGACACCGGTTCTTC
CATSRDQPGHRFF
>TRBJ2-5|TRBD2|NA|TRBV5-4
TGTGCCAGCAGCTTGAGGCTAGCGGGGGGGGGCGAGACCCAGTACTTC
CASSLRLAGGGETQYF
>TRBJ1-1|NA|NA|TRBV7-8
TGTGCCAGCAGCTCCTCTAAAGGGAACACTGAAGCTTTCTTT
CASSSSKGNTEAFF
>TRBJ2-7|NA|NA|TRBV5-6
TGTGCCAGCAGCAGAGGAGACCGGAGCTCCTACGAGCAGTACTTC
CASSRGDRSSYEQYF
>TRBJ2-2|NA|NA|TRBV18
TGTGCCAGCTCACCAGAGGGCTCCGGGGAGCTGTTTTTT
CASSPEGSGELFF
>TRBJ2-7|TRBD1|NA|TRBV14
TGTGCCAGCAGCCAAGTTATCAGGGGGGAGCAGTACTTC
CASSQVIRGEQYF
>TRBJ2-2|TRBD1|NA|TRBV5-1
TGCGCCAGCAGCCTGACTCCGGGGACAGGCGGGGAGCTGTTTTTT
CASSLTPGTGGELFF
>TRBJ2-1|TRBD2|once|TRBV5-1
TGCGCCAGCAGCTTGGGGCCCAGGGGACTAGCGGGAGCATATGAGCAGTTCTTC
CASSLGPRGLAGAYEQFF
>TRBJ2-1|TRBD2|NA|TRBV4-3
TGCGCCAGCAGCCAAGAGCCTAGCGGGAGACCCTACAATGAGCAGTTCTTC
CASSQEPSGRPYNEQFF
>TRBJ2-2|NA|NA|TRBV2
TGTGCCAGCATCTCGATGGACTTCCCCGGGGAGCTGTTTTTT
CASISMDFPGELFF
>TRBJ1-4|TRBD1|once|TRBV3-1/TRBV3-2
TGTGCCAGCAGTCAGGACAGGGAACTATCAACAACTAATGAAAAACTGTTTTTT
CASSQDRELSTTNEKLFF
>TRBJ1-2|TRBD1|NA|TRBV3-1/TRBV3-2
TGTGCCAGCAGCCCGCGGACAGGGAATGGCTACACCTTC
CASSPRTGNGYTF
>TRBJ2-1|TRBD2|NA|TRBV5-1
TGCGCCAGCAGCTTACTAGCGGGAGGAGGCAATGAGCAGTTCTTC
CASSLLAGGGNEQFF
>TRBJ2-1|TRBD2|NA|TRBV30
TGTGCCTGCTCGGGACTAGCGGCTTACAATGAGCAGTTCTTC
CACSGLAAYNEQFF
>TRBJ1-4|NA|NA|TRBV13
TGTGCCAGCACTACCGGGGGTAATGAAAAACTGTTTTTT
CASTTGGNEKLFF
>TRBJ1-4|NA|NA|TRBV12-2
TGTGCAAGTCCCCGTCAGTATAATGAAAAACTGTTTTTT
CASPRQYNEKLFF
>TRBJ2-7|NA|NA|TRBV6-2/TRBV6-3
TGTGCCAGCAGTTCTACAGTACCCTACGAGCAGTACTTC
CASSSTVPYEQYF
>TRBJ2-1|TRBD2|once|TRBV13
TGTGCCAGCAGCTTAGCGGGAGGGCCTTTCTCCTACAATGAGCAGTTCTTC
CASSLAGGPFSYNEQFF
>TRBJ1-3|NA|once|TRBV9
TGTGCCAGCAGCGTAGGAGCGGGCAGGGGAACTGGAAACACCATATATTTT
CASSVGAGRGTGNTIYF
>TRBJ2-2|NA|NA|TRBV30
TGTGCCTGGAGTGTATTTGGCACCGGGGAGCTGTTTTTT
CAWSVFGTGELFF
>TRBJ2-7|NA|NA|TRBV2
TGTGCCAGCAAATTAACTGAAGGGTCCCGGGAGCAGTACTTC
CASKLTEGSREQYF
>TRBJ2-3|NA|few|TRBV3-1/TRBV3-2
TGTGCCAGCAGCCAACAAGGGGCTTTTACAGATACGCAGTATTTT
CASSQQGAFTDTQYF
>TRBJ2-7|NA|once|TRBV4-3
TGCGCCAGCAGCCAAGAGCCCAGGGCTACCTACGAGCAGTACTTC
CASSQEPRATYEQYF
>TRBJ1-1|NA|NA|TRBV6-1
TGTGCCAGCAGTGAAGCTCCGCTGAACACTGAAGCTTTCTTT
CASSEAPLNTEAFF
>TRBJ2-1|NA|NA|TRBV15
TGTGCCACCAGCAGAGGGTTAGCGGAGAATGAGCAGTTCTTC
CATSRGLAENEQFF
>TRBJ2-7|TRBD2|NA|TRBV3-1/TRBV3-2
TGTGCCAGCAGCCAAGATCCGCTAGCGGCCAATTGGAACGAGCAGTACTTC
CASSQDPLAANWNEQYF
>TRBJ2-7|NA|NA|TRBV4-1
TGCGCCAGCAGCCAAGGGTGGGGGGAGGACGAGCAGTACTTC
CASSQGWGEDEQYF
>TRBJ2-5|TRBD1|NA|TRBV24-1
TGTGCCACCAGTGACTCGCGGGGACAGGGCGGTGGTGAGACCCAGTACTTC
CATSDSRGQGGGETQYF
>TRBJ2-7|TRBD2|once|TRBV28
TGTGCCAGCAGCCGACGCCGGAGGGGGACTAGCGGATTTCTCACAGTCGCCTACGAGCAGTACTTC
CASSRRRRGTSGFLTVAYEQYF
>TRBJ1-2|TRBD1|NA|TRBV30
TGTGCCTGGAGTGACAGGGGATGGGGCTACACCTTC
CAWSDRGWGYTF
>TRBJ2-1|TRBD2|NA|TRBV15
TGTGCCACCAGCAGAGCCGGGACTAGCGCCAATGAGCAGTTCTTC
CATSRAGTSANEQFF
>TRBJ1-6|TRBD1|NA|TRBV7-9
TGTGCCAGCAGTTTGGGACAGGGGAAAGGATCACCCCTCCACTTT
CASSLGQGKGSPLHF
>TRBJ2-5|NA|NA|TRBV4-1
TGCGCCAGCAGCCAAAATTGGGAGACCCAGTACTTC
CASSQNWETQYF
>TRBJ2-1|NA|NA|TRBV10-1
TGCGCCAGCAGTGAGTCGTGGGGTCCAGGTGAGCAGTTCTTC
CASSESWGPGEQFF
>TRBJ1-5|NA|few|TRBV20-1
TGCAGTGCTAGTCAGGGGAGAAATCAGCCCCAGCATTTT
CSASQGRNQPQHF
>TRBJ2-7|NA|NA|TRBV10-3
TGTGCCATCAGGCAAGATGGGGTGAGGGCTAGCCGAAGGGGCCTCTACGAGCAGTACTTC
CAIRQDGVRASRRGLYEQYF
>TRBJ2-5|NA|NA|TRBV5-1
TGCGCCAGCAGCTCGGAAGGAATGGAGACCCAGTACTTC
CASSSEGMETQYF
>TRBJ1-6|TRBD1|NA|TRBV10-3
TGTGCCATCAGCGACAGGGTAGTAACCTATAATTCACCCCTCCACTTT
CAISDRVVTYNSPLHF
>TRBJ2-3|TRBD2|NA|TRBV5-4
TGTGCCAGCAGCCCAAGGGGACTAGCGGGAGGCGGAGATACGCAGTATTTT
CASSPRGLAGGGDTQYF
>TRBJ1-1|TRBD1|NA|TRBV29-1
TGCAGCGTTGACTCCCCCGGACAGGGGAAGGTTGAAGCTTTCTTT
CSVDSPGQGKVEAFF